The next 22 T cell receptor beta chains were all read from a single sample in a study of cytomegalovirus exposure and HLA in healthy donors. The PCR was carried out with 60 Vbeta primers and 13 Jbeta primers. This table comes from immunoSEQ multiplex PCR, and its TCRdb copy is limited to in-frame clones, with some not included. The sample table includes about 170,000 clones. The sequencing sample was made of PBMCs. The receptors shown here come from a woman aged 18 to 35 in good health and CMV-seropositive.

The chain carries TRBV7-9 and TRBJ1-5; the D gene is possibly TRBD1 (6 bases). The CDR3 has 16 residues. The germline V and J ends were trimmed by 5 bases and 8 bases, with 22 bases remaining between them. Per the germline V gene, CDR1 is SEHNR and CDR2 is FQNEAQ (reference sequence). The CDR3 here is CASSPKDSPTSEPQHF. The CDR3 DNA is TGTGCCAGCAGCCCTAAGGACAGCCCGACATCGGAGCCCCAGCATTTT.

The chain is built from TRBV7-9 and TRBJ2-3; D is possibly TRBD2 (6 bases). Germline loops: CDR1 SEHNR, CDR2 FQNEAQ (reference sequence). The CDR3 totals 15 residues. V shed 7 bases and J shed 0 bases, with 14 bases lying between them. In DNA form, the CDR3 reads TGTGCCAGCATGCTCGCCCTAGCGAGCACAGATACGCAGTATTTT. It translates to CASMLALASTDTQYF.

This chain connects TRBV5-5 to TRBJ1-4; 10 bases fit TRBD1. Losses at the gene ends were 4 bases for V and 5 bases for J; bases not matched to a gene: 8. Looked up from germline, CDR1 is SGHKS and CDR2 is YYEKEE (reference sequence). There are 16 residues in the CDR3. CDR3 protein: CASSVVPGQGNEKLFF. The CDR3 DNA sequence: TGTGCCAGCAGCGTGGTACCGGGACAGGGGAATGAAAAACTGTTTTTT.

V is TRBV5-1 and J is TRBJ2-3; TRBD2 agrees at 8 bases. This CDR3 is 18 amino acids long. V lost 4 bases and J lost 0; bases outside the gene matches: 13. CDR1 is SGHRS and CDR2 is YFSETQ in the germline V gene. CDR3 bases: TGCGCCAGCAGCACAACGAAGACTAGCGCATCTAGCACAGATACGCAGTATTTT. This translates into CASSTTKTSASSTDTQYF.

CDR3 in amino acids: CASSQIPGTGAAYEQYF. The CDR3 region has the DNA TGTGCCAGCAGCCAGATTCCCGGGACAGGGGCCGCCTACGAGCAGTACTTC. The chain links TRBV27 to TRBJ2-7; TRBD1 agrees at 10 bases. The germline V gene has CDR1 MNHEY and CDR2 SMNVEV (reference sequence). Losses at the gene ends were 6 bases for V and 2 bases for J; bases not matched to a gene: 13. The CDR3 runs 17 residues.

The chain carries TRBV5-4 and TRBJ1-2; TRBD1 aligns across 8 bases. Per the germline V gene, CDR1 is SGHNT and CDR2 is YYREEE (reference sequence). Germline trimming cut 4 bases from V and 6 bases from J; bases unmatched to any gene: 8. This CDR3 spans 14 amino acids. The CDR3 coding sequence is TGTGCCAGCAGCCCTACCCAGGGGGCGGATGGCTACACCTTC. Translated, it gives CASSPTQGADGYTF. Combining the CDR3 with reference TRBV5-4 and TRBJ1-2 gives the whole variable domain ETGVTQSPTHLIKTRGQQVTLRCSSQSGHNTVSWYQQALGQGPQFIFQYYREEENGRGNFPPRFSGLQFPNYSSELNVNALELDDSALYLCASSPTQGADGYTFGSGTRLTVV.

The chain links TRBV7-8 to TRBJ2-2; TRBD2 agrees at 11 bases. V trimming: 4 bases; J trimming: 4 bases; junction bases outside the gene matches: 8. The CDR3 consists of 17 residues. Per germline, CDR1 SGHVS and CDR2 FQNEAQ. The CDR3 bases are TGTGCCAGCAGCTCCGAACTAGCGGGAGTGTTCACCGGGGAGCTGTTTTTT. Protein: CASSSELAGVFTGELFF.

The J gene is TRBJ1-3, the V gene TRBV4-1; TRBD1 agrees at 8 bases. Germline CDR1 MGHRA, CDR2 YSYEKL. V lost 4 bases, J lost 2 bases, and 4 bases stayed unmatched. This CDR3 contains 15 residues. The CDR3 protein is CASSPGQGAGNTIYF. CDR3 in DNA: TGCGCCAGCAGCCCAGGACAGGGCGCTGGAAACACCATATATTTT.

CDR3 region: CASRGQGADSAEQFF. The CDR3 DNA reads TGCGCCAGCAGAGGACAGGGGGCCGACTCAGCTGAGCAGTTCTTC. The V call is TRBV4-1, the J call TRBJ2-1, with TRBD1 matching over 11 bases. Looked up from germline, CDR1 is MGHRA and CDR2 is YSYEKL. Losses at the gene ends were 6 bases for V and 9 bases for J; bases not matched to a gene: 10. This CDR3 has 15 residues.

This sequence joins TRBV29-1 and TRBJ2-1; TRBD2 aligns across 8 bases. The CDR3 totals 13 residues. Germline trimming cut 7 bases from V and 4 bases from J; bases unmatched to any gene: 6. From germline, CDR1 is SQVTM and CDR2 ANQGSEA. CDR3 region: CSAGGRDYNEQFF. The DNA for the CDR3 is TGCAGCGCGGGGGGGCGGGATTACAATGAGCAGTTCTTC.

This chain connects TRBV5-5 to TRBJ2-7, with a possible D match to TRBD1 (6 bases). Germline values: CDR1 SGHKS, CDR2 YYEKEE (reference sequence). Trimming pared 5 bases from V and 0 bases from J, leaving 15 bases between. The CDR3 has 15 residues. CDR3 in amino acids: CASSETGTSSYEQYF. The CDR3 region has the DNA TGTGCCAGCAGTGAAACCGGGACATCCTCCTACGAGCAGTACTTC.

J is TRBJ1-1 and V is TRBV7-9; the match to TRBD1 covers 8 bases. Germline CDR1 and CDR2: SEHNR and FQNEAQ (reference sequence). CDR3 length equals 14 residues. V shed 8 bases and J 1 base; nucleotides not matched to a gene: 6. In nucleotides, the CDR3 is TGTGCCAGCCATCAACAGGGGGGGAACACTGAAGCTTTCTTT. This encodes CASHQQGGNTEAFF.

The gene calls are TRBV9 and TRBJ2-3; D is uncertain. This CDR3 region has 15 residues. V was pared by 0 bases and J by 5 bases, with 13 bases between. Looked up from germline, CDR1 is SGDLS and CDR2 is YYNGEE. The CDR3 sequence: CASSVEPPLGDTQYF. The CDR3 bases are TGTGCCAGCAGCGTAGAACCACCGCTCGGAGATACGCAGTATTTT.

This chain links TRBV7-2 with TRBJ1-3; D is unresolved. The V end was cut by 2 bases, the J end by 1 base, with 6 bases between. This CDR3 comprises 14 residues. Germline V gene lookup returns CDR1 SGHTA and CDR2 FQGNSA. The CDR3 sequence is CASSLQSSGNTIYF. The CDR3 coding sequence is TGTGCCAGCAGCTTACAGTCTTCTGGAAACACCATATATTTT.

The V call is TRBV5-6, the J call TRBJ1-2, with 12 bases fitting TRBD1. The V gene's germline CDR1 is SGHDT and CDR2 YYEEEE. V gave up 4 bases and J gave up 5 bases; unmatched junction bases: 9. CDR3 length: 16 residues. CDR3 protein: CASSAGTGGGLYGYTF. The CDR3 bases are TGTGCCAGCAGCGCCGGGACAGGGGGCGGGTTGTATGGCTACACCTTC.

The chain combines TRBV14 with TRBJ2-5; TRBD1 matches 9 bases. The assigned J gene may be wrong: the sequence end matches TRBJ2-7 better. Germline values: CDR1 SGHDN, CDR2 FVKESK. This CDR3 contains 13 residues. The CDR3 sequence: CASRQGASYEQYF. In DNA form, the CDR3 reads TGTGCCAGCAGACAGGGGGCATCCTACGAGCAGTACTTC.

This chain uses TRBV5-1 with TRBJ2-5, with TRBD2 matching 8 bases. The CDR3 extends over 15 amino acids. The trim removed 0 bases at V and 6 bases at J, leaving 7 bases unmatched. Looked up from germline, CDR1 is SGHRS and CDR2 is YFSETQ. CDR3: CASSLEAGDRQTQYF. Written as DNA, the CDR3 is TGCGCCAGCAGCTTGGAAGCGGGAGATAGGCAGACCCAGTACTTC.

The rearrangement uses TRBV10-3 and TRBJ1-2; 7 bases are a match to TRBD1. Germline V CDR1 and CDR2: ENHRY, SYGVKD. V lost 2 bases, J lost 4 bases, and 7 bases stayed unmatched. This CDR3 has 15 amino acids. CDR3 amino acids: CAISERARGFYGYTF. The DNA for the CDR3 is TGTGCCATCAGTGAGAGGGCCAGGGGGTTCTATGGCTACACCTTC.

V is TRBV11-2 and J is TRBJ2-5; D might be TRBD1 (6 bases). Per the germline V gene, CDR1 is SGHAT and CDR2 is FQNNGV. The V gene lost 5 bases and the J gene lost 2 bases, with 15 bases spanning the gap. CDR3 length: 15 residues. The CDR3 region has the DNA TGTGCCAGCAGCCGTACCGGGACAACGCAAGAGACCCAGTACTTC. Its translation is CASSRTGTTQETQYF.

The CDR3 bases are TGTGCCAGCTCACCGACAAATTCGGCAGATACGCAGTATTTT. Translating it yields CASSPTNSADTQYF. The chain couples TRBV18 to TRBJ2-3; D is undetermined. Trimming removed 3 bases from V and 4 bases from J, with 11 bases in between. CDR1 is KGHSH and CDR2 is LQKENI in the germline V gene. The CDR3 contains 14 residues.

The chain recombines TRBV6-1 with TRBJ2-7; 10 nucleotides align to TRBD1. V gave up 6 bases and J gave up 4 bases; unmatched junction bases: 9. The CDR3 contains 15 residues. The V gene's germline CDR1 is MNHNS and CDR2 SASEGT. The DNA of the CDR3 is TGTGCCAGCAGGACCGAGCCGGGACAGGGGTACGAGCAGTACTTC. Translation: CASRTEPGQGYEQYF.

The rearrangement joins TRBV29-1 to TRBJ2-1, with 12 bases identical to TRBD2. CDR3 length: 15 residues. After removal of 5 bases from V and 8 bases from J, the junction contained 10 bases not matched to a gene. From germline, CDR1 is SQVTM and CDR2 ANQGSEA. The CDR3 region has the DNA TGCAGCGTTTCCGGGACTAGCGGGCGAAAGGATGAGCAGTTCTTC. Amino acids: CSVSGTSGRKDEQFF.